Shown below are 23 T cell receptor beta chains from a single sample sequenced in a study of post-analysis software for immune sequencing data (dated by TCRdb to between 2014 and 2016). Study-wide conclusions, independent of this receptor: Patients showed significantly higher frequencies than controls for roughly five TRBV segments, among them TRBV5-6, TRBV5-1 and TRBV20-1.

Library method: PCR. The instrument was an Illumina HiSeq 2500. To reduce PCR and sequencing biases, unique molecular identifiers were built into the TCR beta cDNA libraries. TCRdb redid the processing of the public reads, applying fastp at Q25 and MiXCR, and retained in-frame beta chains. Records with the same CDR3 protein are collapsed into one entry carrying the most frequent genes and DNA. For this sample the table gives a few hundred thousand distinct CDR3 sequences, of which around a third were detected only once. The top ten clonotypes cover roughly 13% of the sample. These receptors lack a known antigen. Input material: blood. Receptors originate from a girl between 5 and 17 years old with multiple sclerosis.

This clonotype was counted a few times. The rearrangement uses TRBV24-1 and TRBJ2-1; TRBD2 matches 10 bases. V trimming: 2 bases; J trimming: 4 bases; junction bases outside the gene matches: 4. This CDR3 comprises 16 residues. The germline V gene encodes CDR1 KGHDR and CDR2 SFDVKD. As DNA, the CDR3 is TGTGCCACCAGTGATTCTAGCGGGAGAAATTACAATGAGCAGTTCTTC. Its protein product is CATSDSSGRNYNEQFF.

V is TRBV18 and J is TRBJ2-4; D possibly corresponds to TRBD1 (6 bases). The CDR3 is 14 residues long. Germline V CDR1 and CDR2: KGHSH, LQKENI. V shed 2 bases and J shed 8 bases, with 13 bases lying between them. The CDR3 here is CASSPGQGTYIQYF. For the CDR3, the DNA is TGTGCCAGCTCACCAGGGCAGGGGACCTACATTCAGTACTTC.

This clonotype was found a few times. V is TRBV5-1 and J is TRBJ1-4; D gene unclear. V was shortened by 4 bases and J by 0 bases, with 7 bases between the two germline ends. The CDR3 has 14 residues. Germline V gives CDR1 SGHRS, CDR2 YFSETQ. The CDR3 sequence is CASSQDTTNEKLFF. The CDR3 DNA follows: TGCGCCAGCAGCCAAGACACAACTAATGAAAAACTGTTTTTT.

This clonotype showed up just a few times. CDR3 coding DNA: TGTGCCAGCAGTTTACTGTCCAGCGGGGGCGTTGATACGCAGTATTTT. Its translation is CASSLLSSGGVDTQYF. The V call is TRBV27, the J call TRBJ2-3, with 8 bases identical to TRBD2. Germline loops: CDR1 MNHEY, CDR2 SMNVEV (reference sequence). The CDR3 spans 16 residues. The ends lost 2 bases at V and 6 bases at J; junction bases unmatched: 10.

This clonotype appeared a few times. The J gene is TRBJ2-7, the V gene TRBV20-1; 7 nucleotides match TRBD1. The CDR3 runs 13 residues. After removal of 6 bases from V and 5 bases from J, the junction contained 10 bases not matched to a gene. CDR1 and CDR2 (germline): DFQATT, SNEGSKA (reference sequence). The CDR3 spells CSAWTGEGNEQYF. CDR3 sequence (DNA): TGCAGTGCCTGGACAGGCGAAGGGAACGAGCAGTACTTC.

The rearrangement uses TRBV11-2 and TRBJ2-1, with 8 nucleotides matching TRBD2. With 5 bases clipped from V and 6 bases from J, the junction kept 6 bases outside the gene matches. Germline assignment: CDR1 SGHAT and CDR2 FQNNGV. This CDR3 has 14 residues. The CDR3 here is CASSPISGVNEQFF. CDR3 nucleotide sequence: TGTGCCAGCAGCCCTATTAGCGGGGTCAATGAGCAGTTCTTC.

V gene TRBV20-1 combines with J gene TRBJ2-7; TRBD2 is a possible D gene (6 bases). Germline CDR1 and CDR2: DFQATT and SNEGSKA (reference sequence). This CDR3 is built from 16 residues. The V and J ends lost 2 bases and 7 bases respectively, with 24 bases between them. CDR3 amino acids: CSARSVADAPGWEQYF. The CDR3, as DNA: TGCAGTGCTAGATCTGTAGCGGATGCCCCGGGGTGGGAGCAGTACTTC.

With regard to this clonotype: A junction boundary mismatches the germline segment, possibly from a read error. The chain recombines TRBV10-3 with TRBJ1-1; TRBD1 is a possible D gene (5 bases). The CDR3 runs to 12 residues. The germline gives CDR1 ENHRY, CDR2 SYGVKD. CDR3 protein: CAVSETLQVAFF. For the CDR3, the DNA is TGTGCCGTCAGTGAGACCCTACAGGTAGCTTTCTTT.

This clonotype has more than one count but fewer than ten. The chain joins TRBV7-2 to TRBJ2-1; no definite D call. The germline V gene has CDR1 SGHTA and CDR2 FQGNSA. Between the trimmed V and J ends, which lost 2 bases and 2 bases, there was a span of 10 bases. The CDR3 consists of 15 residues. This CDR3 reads CASSLSSAAYNEQFF. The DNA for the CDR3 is TGTGCCAGCAGCTTATCTTCCGCAGCCTACAATGAGCAGTTCTTC.

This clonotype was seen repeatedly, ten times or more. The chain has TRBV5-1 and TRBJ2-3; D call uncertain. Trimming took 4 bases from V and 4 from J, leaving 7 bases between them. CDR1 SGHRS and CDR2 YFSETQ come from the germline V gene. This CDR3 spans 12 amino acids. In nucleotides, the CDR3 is TGCGCCAGCAGCCTACAGTCAGATACGCAGTATTTT. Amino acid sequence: CASSLQSDTQYF.

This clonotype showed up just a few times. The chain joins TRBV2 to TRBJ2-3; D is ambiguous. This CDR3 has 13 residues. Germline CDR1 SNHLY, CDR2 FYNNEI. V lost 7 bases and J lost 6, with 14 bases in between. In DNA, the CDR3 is TGTGCCAGCACCGGTACAGAGAGGGATACGCAGTATTTT. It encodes CASTGTERDTQYF.

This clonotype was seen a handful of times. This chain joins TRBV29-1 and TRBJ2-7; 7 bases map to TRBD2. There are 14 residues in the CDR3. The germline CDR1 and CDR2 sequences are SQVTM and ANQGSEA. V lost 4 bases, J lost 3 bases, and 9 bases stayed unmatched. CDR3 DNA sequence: TGCAGCGTTGCGCCCAGCGGGGCTAGCTACGAGCAGTACTTC. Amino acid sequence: CSVAPSGASYEQYF.

CDR3 bases: TGTGCCAGCAGCTTAGGATCTTCCTCACCCCTCCACTTT. Residues: CASSLGSSSPLHF. This chain joins TRBV7-9 and TRBJ1-6; D remains ambiguous. Trimming took off 1 base at V and 10 bases at J, with 8 bases between the two ends. Germline CDR1 reads SEHNR; CDR2 reads FQNEAQ (reference sequence). This CDR3 comprises 13 residues. Using reference TRBV7-9 and TRBJ1-6 for the parts outside the CDR3, the full variable domain is DTGVSQNPRHKITKRGQNVTFRCDPISEHNRLYWYRQTLGQGPEFLTYFQNEAQLEKSRLLSDRFSAERPKGSFSTLEIQRTEQGDSAMYLCASSLGSSSPLHFGNGTRLTVT.

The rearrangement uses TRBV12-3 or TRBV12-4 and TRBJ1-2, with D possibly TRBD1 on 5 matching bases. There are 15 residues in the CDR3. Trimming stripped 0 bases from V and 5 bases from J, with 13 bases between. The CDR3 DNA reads TGTGCCAGCAGTTTAGCGACAGAGAGTTTTTATGGCTACACCTTC. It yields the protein CASSLATESFYGYTF.

CDR3 residues: CASSQGRTRRRQFF. In DNA form, the CDR3 reads TGTGCCAGCAGCCAAGGCCGGACCAGGCGACGGCAGTTCTTC. This chain links TRBV3-1 with TRBJ2-1; D is ambiguous. V was clipped by 1 base and J by 12 bases, with 16 bases between them. CDR3 length: 14 amino acids. Germline CDR1 reads LGHDT; CDR2 reads YNNKEL (reference sequence).

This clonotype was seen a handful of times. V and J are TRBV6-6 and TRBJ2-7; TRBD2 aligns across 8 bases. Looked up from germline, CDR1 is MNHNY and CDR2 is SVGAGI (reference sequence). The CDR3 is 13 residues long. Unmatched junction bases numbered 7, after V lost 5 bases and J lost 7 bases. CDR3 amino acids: CASSPGGAREQYF. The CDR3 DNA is TGTGCCAGCAGTCCCGGGGGGGCGCGAGAGCAGTACTTC.

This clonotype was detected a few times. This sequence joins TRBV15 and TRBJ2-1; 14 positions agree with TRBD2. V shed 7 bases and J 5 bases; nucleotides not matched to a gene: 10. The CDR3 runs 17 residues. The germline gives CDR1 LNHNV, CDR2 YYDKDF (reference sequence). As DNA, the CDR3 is TGTGCCACCACCAACCTCAAGACTAGCGGGGGGGACAATGAGCAGTTCTTC. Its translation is CATTNLKTSGGDNEQFF.

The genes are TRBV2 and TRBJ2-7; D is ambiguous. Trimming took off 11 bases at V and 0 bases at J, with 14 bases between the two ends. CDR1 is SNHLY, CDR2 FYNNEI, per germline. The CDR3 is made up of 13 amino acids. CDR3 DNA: TGTGCCGGAGCAGTGCCCTTCTCCTACGAGCAGTACTTC. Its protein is CAGAVPFSYEQYF.

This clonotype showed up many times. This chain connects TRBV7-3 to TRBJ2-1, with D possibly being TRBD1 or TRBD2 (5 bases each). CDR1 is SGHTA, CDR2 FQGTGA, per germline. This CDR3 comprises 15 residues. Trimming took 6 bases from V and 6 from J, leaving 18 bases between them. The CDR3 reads CASSPGDPGPNEQFF. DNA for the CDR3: TGTGCCAGCAGTCCCGGGGACCCGGGGCCCAATGAGCAGTTCTTC.

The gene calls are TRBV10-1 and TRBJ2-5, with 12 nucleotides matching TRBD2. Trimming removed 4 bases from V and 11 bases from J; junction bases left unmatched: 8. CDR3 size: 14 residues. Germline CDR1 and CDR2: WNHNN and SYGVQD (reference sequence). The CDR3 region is CASSASGGADEQYF. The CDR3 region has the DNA TGCGCCAGCAGTGCTAGCGGGGGGGCCGATGAGCAGTACTTC.

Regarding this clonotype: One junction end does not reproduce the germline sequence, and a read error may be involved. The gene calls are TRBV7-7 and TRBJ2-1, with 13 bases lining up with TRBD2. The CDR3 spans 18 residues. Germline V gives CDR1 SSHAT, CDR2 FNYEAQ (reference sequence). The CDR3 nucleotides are TGTGCTAGCAGCTTAGGACTAGCGGGGGCCCTGGCCTACAATGAGCAGTTCTTC. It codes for CASSLGLAGALAYNEQFF.

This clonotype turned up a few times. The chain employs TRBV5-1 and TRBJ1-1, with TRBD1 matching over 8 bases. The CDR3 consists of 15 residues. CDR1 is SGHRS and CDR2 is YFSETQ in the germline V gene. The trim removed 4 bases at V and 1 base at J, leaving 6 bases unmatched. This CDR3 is CASSIRGQGNTEAFF. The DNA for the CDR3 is TGCGCCAGCAGCATACGCGGACAGGGGAACACTGAAGCTTTCTTT. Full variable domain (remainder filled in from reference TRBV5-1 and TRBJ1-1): KAGVTQTPRYLIKTRGQQVTLSCSPISGHRSVSWYQQTPGQGLQFLFEYFSETQRNKGNFPGRFSGRQFSNSRSEMNVSTLELGDSALYLCASSIRGQGNTEAFFGQGTRLTVV.

CDR3 loop: CASSPRDLETQYF. In DNA form, the CDR3 reads TGTGCCAGCAGCCCCCGGGACCTCGAGACCCAGTACTTC. This chain connects TRBV7-2 to TRBJ2-5, with D perhaps matching TRBD1 or TRBD2 (5 bases each). The CDR3 is 13 residues long. Germline V gene sequence: CDR1 SGHTA, CDR2 FQGNSA. V lost 5 bases, J lost 5 bases, and 12 bases lay in between.